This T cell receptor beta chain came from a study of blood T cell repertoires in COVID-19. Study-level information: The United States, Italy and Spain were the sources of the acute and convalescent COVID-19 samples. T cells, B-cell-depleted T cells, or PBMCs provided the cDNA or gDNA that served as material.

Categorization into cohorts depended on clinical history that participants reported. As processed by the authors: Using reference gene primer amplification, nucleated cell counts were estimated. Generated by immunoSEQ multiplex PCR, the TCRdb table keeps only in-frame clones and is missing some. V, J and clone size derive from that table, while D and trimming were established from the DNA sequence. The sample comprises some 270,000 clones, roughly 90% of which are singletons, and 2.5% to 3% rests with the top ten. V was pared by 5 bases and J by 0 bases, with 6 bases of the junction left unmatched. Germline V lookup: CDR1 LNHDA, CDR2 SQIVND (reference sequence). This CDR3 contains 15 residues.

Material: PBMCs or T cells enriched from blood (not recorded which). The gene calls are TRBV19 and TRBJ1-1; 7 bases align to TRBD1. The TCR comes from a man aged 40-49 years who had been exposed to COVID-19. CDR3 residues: CASSESGTVNTEAFF. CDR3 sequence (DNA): TGTGCCAGTAGTGAATCAGGGACAGTGAACACTGAAGCTTTCTTT.